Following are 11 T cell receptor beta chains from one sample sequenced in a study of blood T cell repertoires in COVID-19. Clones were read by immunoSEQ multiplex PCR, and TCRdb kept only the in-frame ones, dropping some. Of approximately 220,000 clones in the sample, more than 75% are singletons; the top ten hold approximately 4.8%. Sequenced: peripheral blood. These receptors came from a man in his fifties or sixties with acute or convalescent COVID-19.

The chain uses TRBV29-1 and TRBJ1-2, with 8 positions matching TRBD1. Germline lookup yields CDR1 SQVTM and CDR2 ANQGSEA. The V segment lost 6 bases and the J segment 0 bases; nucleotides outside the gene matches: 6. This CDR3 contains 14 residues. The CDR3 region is CSVLGQGTNYGYTF. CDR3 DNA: TGCAGCGTACTCGGACAGGGCACTAACTATGGCTACACCTTC.

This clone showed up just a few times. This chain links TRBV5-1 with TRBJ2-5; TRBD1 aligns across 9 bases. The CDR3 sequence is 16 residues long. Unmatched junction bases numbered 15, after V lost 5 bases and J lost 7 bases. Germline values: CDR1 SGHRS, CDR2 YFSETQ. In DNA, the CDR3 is TGCGCCAGCAGTTCTAATTCCGGGACAGGGCGCGGGACCCAGTACTTC. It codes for CASSSNSGTGRGTQYF.

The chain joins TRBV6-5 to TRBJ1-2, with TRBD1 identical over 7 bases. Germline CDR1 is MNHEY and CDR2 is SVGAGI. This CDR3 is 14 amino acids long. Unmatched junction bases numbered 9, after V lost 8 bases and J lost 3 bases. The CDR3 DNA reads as TGTGCCAGCGGCCAGACCGGACAGGACTATGGCTACACCTTC. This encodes CASGQTGQDYGYTF.

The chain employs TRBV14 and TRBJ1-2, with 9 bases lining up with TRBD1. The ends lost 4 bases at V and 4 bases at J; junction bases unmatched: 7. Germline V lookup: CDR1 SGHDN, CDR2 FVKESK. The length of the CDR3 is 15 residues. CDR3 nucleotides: TGTGCCAGCAGCCCCTGGACAGGGGTGGGCTATGGCTACACCTTC. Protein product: CASSPWTGVGYGYTF.

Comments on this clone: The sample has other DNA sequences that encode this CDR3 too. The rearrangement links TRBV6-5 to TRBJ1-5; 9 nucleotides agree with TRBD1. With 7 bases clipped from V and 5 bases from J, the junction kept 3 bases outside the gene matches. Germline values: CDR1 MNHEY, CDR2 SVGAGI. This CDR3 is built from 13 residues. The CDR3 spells CASTGQGDQPQHF. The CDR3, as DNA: TGTGCCAGCACGGGACAGGGTGATCAGCCCCAGCATTTT.

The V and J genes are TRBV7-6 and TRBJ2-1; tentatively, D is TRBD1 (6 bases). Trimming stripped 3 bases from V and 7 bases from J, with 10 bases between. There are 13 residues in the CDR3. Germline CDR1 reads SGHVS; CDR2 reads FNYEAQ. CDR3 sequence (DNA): TGTGCCAGCAGCTTGGGAACAGGGAATGAGCAGTTCTTC. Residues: CASSLGTGNEQFF. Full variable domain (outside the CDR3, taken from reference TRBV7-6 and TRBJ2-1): GAGVSQSPRYKVTKRGQDVALRCDPISGHVSLYWYRQALGQGPEFLTYFNYEAQQDKSGLPNDRFSAERPEGSISTLTIQRTEQRDSAMYRCASSLGTGNEQFFGPGTRLTVL.

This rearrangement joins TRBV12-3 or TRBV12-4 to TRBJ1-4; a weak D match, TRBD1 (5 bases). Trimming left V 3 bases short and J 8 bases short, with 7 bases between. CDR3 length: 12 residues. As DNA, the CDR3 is TGTGCCAGCAGTTTGGGGGGGGAAAAACTGTTTTTT. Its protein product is CASSLGGEKLFF.

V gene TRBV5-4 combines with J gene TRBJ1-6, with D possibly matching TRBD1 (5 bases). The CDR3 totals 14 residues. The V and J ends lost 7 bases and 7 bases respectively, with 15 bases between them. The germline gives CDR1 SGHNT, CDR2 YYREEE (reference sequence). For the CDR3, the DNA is TGTGCCAGCCACCCCCAGGGTCTGAATTCACCCCTCCACTTT. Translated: CASHPQGLNSPLHF.

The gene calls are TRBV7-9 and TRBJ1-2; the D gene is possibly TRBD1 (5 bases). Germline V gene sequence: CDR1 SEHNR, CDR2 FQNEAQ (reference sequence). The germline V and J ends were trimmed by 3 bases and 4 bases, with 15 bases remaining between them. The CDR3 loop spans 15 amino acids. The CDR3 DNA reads TGTGCCAGCAGCTTTATCCTACAGGAATCCTATGGCTACACCTTC. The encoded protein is CASSFILQESYGYTF.

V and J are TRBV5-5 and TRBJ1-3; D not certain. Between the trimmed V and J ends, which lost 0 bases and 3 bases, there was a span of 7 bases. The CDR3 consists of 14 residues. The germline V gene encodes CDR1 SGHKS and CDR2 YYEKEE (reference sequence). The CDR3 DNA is TGTGCCAGCAGCTTGGTAACTAGTGGAAACACCATATATTTT. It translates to CASSLVTSGNTIYF.

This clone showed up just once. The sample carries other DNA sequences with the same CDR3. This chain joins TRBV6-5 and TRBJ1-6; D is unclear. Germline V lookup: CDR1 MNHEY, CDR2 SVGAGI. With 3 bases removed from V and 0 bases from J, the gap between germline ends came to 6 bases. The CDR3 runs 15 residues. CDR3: CASSYGSSYNSPLHF. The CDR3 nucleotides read TGTGCCAGCAGTTATGGGAGCTCCTATAATTCACCCCTCCACTTT.